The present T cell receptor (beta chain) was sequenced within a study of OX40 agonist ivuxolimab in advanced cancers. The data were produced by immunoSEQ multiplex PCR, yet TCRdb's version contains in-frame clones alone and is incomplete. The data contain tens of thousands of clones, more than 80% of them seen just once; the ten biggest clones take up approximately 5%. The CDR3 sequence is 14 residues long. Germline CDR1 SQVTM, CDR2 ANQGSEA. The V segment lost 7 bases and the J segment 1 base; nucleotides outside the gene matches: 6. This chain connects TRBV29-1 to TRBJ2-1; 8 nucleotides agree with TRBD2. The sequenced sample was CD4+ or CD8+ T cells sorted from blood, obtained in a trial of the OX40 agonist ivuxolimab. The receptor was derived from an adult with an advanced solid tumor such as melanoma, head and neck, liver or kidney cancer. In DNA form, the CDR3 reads TGCAGCGGGGGGGCGGGAGGATCCTACAATGAGCAGTTCTTC. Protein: CSGGAGGSYNEQFF.